This is a list of T cell receptor beta chains from one sample in a study of blood T cell repertoires in COVID-19. Sequencing used immunoSEQ multiplex PCR; TCRdb keeps in-frame clones, though not all of them. This sample has about 68,000 clones, with around 85% found just once. Sequencing used peripheral blood. These receptors came from a middle-aged man with acute or convalescent COVID-19. Both conserved end residues are part of each CDR3. A D gene is named only where the DNA matches it firmly. A row's size may be missing; if present it is once, few, many or a size class.

j_call	d_call	clone_size	v_call	cdr3_aa	cdr3_nt
TRBJ1-1	.	.	TRBV6-5	CASRQGSNTEAFF	TGTGCCAGCAGACAGGGCTCGAACACTGAAGCTTTCTTT
TRBJ2-1	TRBD1	.	TRBV24-1	CATSDWDRGSNEQFF	TGTGCCACCAGTGATTGGGACAGGGGTAGCAATGAGCAGTTCTTC
TRBJ1-2	.	.	TRBV7-3	CASSSRNGGGYTF	TGTGCCAGCAGCAGCCGGAACGGCGGTGGCTACACCTTC
TRBJ2-1	TRBD2	.	TRBV7-9	CASSPSGGYNEQFF	TGTGCCAGCAGCCCTAGCGGGGGCTACAATGAGCAGTTCTTC
TRBJ1-1	TRBD1	.	TRBV13	CASSDGTGNTEAFF	TGTGCCAGCAGCGATGGGACAGGGAACACTGAAGCTTTCTTT
TRBJ2-7	TRBD1	.	TRBV18	CASSPSGTGGFYEQYF	TGTGCCAGCTCACCCTCCGGGACAGGGGGTTTTTACGAGCAGTACTTC
TRBJ2-4	.	.	TRBV1	CTSSQHGGAGIAKNIQYF	TGCACCAGCAGCCAGCACGGGGGGGCCGGGATCGCCAAAAACATTCAGTACTTC
TRBJ2-2	.	.	TRBV7-9	CASSLLADTGTGELFF	TGTGCCAGCAGCTTACTTGCAGATACGGGCACCGGGGAGCTGTTTTTT
TRBJ1-1	.	.	TRBV5-1	CASSAWTAATEAFF	TGCGCCAGCAGCGCCTGGACAGCCGCCACTGAAGCTTTCTTT
TRBJ1-1	.	once	TRBV6-5	CASPPGGYNTEAFF	TGTGCCAGCCCGCCGGGGGGGTACAACACTGAAGCTTTCTTT
TRBJ2-5	TRBD1	.	TRBV29-1	CSVVGQATGETQYF	TGCAGCGTTGTGGGACAGGCCACCGGGGAGACCCAGTACTTC
TRBJ2-3	TRBD1	.	TRBV7-6	CASSFQGQIVTDTQYF	TGTGCCAGCAGCTTCCAGGGACAGATAGTCACAGATACGCAGTATTTT
TRBJ1-2	TRBD1	once	TRBV29-1	CSARTGKEYGYTF	TGCAGCGCTAGGACAGGGAAAGAGTATGGCTACACCTTC
TRBJ2-3	TRBD2	.	TRBV24-1	CATSDLPSGGTDTQYF	TGTGCCACCAGTGATTTGCCTAGCGGGGGAACAGATACGCAGTATTTT
TRBJ1-2	TRBD1	.	TRBV7-2	CASSSRGGEHYGYTF	TGTGCCAGCAGCTCGAGAGGGGGCGAGCACTATGGCTACACCTTC
TRBJ2-7	TRBD2	few	TRBV7-2	CASSLGGLAGEQYF	TGTGCCAGCAGCTTAGGAGGACTAGCTGGCGAGCAGTACTTC
TRBJ2-5	TRBD2	once	TRBV12-5	CASGDFSGGAGETQYF	TGTGCTAGTGGTGATTTTAGCGGGGGGGCTGGAGAGACCCAGTACTTC
TRBJ1-2	.	.	TRBV7-2	CASSLVGQNYGYTF	TGTGCCAGCAGCTTAGTTGGACAGAACTATGGCTACACCTTC
TRBJ2-5	TRBD2	.	TRBV5-6	CASSLGGGQETQYF	TGTGCCAGCAGCTTGGGGGGGGGCCAAGAGACCCAGTACTTC
TRBJ1-2	TRBD1	.	TRBV10-3	CAISGRDRGPSGGYTF	TGTGCCATCAGCGGCCGGGACAGGGGGCCCTCCGGTGGCTACACCTTC
TRBJ2-3	.	few	TRBV12-3/TRBV12-4	CASSYRGTDTQYF	TGTGCCAGCAGTTATCGGGGGACAGATACGCAGTATTTT
TRBJ2-7	.	.	TRBV5-6	CASSSQGFGEQYF	TGTGCCAGCAGCTCCCAGGGGTTCGGCGAGCAGTACTTC